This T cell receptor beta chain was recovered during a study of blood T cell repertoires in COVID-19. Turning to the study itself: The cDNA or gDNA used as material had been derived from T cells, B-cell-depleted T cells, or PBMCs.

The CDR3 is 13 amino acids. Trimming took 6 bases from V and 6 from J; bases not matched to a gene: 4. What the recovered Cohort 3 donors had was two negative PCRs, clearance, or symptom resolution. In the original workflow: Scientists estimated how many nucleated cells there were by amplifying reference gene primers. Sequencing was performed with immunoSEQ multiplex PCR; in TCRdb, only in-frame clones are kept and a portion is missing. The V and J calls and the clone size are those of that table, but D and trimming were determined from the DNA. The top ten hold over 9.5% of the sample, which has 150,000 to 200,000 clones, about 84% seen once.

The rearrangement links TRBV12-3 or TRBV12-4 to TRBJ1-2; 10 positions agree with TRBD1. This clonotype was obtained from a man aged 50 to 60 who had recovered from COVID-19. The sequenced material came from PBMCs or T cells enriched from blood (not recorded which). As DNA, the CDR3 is TGTGCCAGCAGAGAGGGACAGGGGAATGGCTACACCTTC. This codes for CASREGQGNGYTF.